This T cell receptor beta chain comes out of a study of T cells expressing NK-cell markers. For TCR beta, cDNA was produced by 5'RACE template switching with UMIs. TCRdb reprocessed the 5' RACE reads, keeping one entry per CDR3 protein, no DNA. This sample's clone table lists 300,000 or so distinct CDR3 sequences. The germline V gene has CDR1 SEHNR and CDR2 FQNEAQ (reference sequence). This CDR3 spans 13 amino acids. The specimen was blood T cells: a sorted CD56 or NKG2C T cell subset, CD4+ or CD8+ T cells, or bulk PBMC T cells (not recorded which). The V and J genes are TRBV7-9 and TRBJ1-1. The sequence was collected from a woman between 18 and 75 years old in good health. Here the CDR3 reads CASSLVSSTEAFF.